These T cell receptor beta chains were read from a single sample in a study of early T cells in non-severe SARS-CoV-2 infection. Using its own MiXCR run on the 5' RACE reads, TCRdb lists one record per CDR3 protein. The sample holds tens of thousands of distinct CDR3 sequences, roughly an eighth seen once. Source material: whole blood. The receptors derive from an adult who was a healthcare worker with PCR-confirmed SARS-CoV-2 infection or an uninfected control (not recorded which). The CDR3 runs from the conserved cysteine through the conserved F or W. The D gene is left open where the match is weak. Clone size is not always given. Where it is, it says once, few, many or a class for expanded clones.

clone size	D gene	V gene	J gene	CDR3 DNA	CDR3 protein
many	TRBD2	TRBV27	TRBJ2-1	TGTGCCAGCAGTCCGGGACTAGCGGGGCACAATGAGCAGTTCTTC	CASSPGLAGHNEQFF
once	TRBD2	TRBV29-1	TRBJ2-7	TGCAGCGCCTTGGCGGGAGTTAACGAGCAGTACTTC	CSALAGVNEQYF
few	.	TRBV6-2/TRBV6-3	TRBJ2-2	TGTGCCAGCAGCCTCGGCTGGTGGAGTATTAGCGGGGAGCTGTTTTTT	CASSLGWWSISGELFF
many	.	TRBV12-3/TRBV12-4	TRBJ2-1	TGTGCCAGCAGAAAACTCGGAAACAATGAGCAGTTCTTC	CASRKLGNNEQFF
.	.	TRBV20-1	TRBJ2-3	TGCAGTGCTCGTCTTGAGGATACGCAGTATTTT	CSARLEDTQYF
many	TRBD1	TRBV20-1	TRBJ2-4	TGCAGTGCTAGACAGGGGGCGGGCAAAAACATTCAGTACTTC	CSARQGAGKNIQYF
many	.	TRBV2	TRBJ1-2	TGTGCCAGCAGTGAGTGGCAGGCCTATGGCTACACCTTC	CASSEWQAYGYTF
few	.	TRBV10-3	TRBJ2-7	TGTGCCATCAGAGACCCCTTTGGCGACGAGCAGTACTTC	CAIRDPFGDEQYF
many	TRBD2	TRBV9	TRBJ2-7	TGTGCCAGCAGCGCGGGACTAGCGGGCTCCTACGAGCAGTACTTC	CASSAGLAGSYEQYF
few	TRBD1	TRBV19	TRBJ2-5	TGTGCCAGTAGGGGGACAGGGATTTTTTCGGAGACCCAGTACTTC	CASRGTGIFSETQYF
few	.	TRBV28	TRBJ1-3	TGTGCCAGCAGTTTAAGCAGGGGAATGAGCTCTGGAAACACCATATATTTT	CASSLSRGMSSGNTIYF
many	TRBD2	TRBV7-2	TRBJ2-3	TGTGCCAGCAGCGTTACCTGGCTAGCGGTGACAGATACGCAGTATTTT	CASSVTWLAVTDTQYF
.	.	TRBV5-1	TRBJ2-3	TGCGCCAGCAGCTTGGATGGGGGCCGAGATACGCAGTATTTT	CASSLDGGRDTQYF
few	TRBD2	TRBV2	TRBJ2-1	TGTGCCAGCAGTGATGGCGGGAGGGCCGGCAATGAGCAGTTCTTC	CASSDGGRAGNEQFF
.	TRBD2	TRBV4-3	TRBJ2-7	TGCGCCAGCAGCCAAGGCCAGCGGGAGCTTGATTACGAGCAGTACTTC	CASSQGQRELDYEQYF
many	.	TRBV7-9	TRBJ1-2	TGTGCCAGCAGCCCCGGACAGACCTATGGCTACACCTTC	CASSPGQTYGYTF
many	TRBD1	TRBV29-1	TRBJ2-2	TGCAGCGTTGAATCCCGGGACAGGGGTTCTGGTGGGGAGCTGTTTTTT	CSVESRDRGSGGELFF
.	TRBD1	TRBV2	TRBJ2-5	TGTGCCAGCAGTGAAGACAGGGGGAAAGAGACCCAGTACTTC	CASSEDRGKETQYF
few	TRBD1	TRBV28	TRBJ2-7	TGTGCCAGCAGTTTGACAGGGACCACCTACGAGCAGTACTTC	CASSLTGTTYEQYF
.	.	TRBV7-6	TRBJ1-1	TGTGCCAGCACCCTGGGGGTGGGGACCGCTGGAGCTTTCTTT	CASTLGVGTAGAFF
many	.	TRBV27	TRBJ2-3	TGTGCCAGCAGTCCAGGGAGTTTGCGGGGCACAGATACGCAGTATTTT	CASSPGSLRGTDTQYF
.	.	TRBV2	TRBJ2-3	TGTGCCAGCAGTGCGGACATCACAGATACGCAGTATTTT	CASSADITDTQYF
many	TRBD1	TRBV6-1	TRBJ2-2	TGTGCCAGCAGAGGTGACAGGGGGCTGGACACCGGGGAGCTGTTTTTT	CASRGDRGLDTGELFF
few	TRBD2	TRBV7-2	TRBJ2-1	TGTGCCAGCAGCTTAGCGTCTAGCGGAAAATACAATGAGCAGTTCTTC	CASSLASSGKYNEQFF
.	.	TRBV27	TRBJ1-1	TGTGCCAGCAGTTTATCCGAAATCGGGGATGAAGCTTTCTTT	CASSLSEIGDEAFF
.	TRBD1	TRBV29-1	TRBJ2-7	TGCAGCGCCTCCGGGACAGGGTTGAATGAGCAGTACTTC	CSASGTGLNEQYF
many	.	TRBV6-5	TRBJ1-2	TGTGCCAGCAGTTACTCGCGGCCAGAAAACTATGGCTACACCTTC	CASSYSRPENYGYTF
few	.	TRBV9	TRBJ1-5	TGTGCCAGCAGTTCGACGGATAGCAATCAGCCCCAGCATTTT	CASSSTDSNQPQHF
.	.	TRBV7-2	TRBJ2-1	TGTGCCAGCAGCTCGTCCGCTAGCCGGGAGCAGTTCTTC	CASSSSASREQFF
few	.	TRBV29-1	TRBJ1-2	TGCAGCGTTATCATTAGGGCCACCTATGGCTACACCTTC	CSVIIRATYGYTF
many	TRBD2	TRBV5-1	TRBJ2-7	TGCGCCAGCAGCTTGGAGGGAGGGCCCGGGGAGCAGTACTTC	CASSLEGGPGEQYF
.	.	TRBV4-3	TRBJ2-3	TGCGCCAGCAGCCAAGTCCTTTGGGCAGGAGCTCCGGGAGATACGCAGTATTTT	CASSQVLWAGAPGDTQYF
.	.	TRBV4-3	TRBJ2-7	TGCGCCAGCAGCCAAGATCGGAGCGAGCAGTACTTC	CASSQDRSEQYF
few	.	TRBV28	TRBJ2-7	TGTGCCAGCAGTCCCTCGGGCCGAACCTACGAGCAGTACTTC	CASSPSGRTYEQYF
few	.	TRBV5-4	TRBJ2-6	TGTGCCAGCAGTCGACAGGATAGGGCTGGGGCCAACGTCCTGACTTTC	CASSRQDRAGANVLTF
.	TRBD1	TRBV29-1	TRBJ2-7	TGCAGCGTTCGGACAGGGTACTACGAGCAGTACTTC	CSVRTGYYEQYF
few	.	TRBV12-2	TRBJ1-2	TGTGCACATCCCGCCCCAGGGGCCTATGGCTACACCTTC	CAHPAPGAYGYTF
.	.	TRBV15	TRBJ2-7	TGTGCCACCAGCAGAAACCTCGGAGTCGAGCAGTACTTC	CATSRNLGVEQYF
.	.	TRBV10-3	TRBJ1-3	TGTGCCATCAGGGACAGCGGAAACACCATATATTTT	CAIRDSGNTIYF
.	TRBD1	TRBV28	TRBJ1-1	TGTGCCAGCAGTTTATCACAGGGGAAGGGTGAGGCTTTCTTT	CASSLSQGKGEAFF
many	.	TRBV7-9	TRBJ1-1	TGTGCCAGCAGCTTAGAAGGGATGAACACTGAAGCTTTCTTT	CASSLEGMNTEAFF
.	.	TRBV7-2	TRBJ2-2	TGTGCCAGCAGCCCAATGTCTGCCGGGGAGCTGTTTTTT	CASSPMSAGELFF
.	.	TRBV10-3	TRBJ2-6	TGTGCCATCAGTGGGCACGTAGGCTCTGGGGCCAACGTCCTGACTTTC	CAISGHVGSGANVLTF
many	.	TRBV27	TRBJ1-1	TGTGCCAGCAGTCAGGGGTGGTTTGACACTGAAGCTTTCTTT	CASSQGWFDTEAFF
many	.	TRBV28	TRBJ2-7	TGTGCCAGCAGTACCCCCTACCCCGTCGCCGAGCAGTACTTC	CASSTPYPVAEQYF
many	.	TRBV4-1	TRBJ2-2	TGCGCCAGCAGCCAAGATATCGGAGGCCCTGGGACCGGGGAGCTGTTTTTT	CASSQDIGGPGTGELFF
.	TRBD1	TRBV28	TRBJ2-1	TGTGCCATCGAGACAGGGGTCCTGAGCTCCTACAATGAGCAGTTCTTC	CAIETGVLSSYNEQFF
.	TRBD2	TRBV4-1	TRBJ2-6	TGCGCCAGCAGCAGACTAGCGGGAGATTCTGGGGCCAACGTCCTGACTTTC	CASSRLAGDSGANVLTF
many	TRBD1	TRBV27	TRBJ2-5	TGTGCCAGCAGTCATAGGGGGCAGGAGACCCAGTACTTC	CASSHRGQETQYF
.	TRBD1	TRBV6-2/TRBV6-3	TRBJ1-2	TGTGCCAGCAGTTACTCAGACAGGGGTGACTATGGCTACACCTTC	CASSYSDRGDYGYTF
medium-sized	.	TRBV4-1	TRBJ1-5	TGCGCCAGCAGCCAAGCTGTGGATAGGCGAGGTCAGCCCCAGCATTTT	CASSQAVDRRGQPQHF
few	TRBD1	TRBV2	TRBJ1-5	TGTGCCAGCAGGGCACAGGGGCAGCCAAATCAGCCCCAGCATTTT	CASRAQGQPNQPQHF
few	TRBD1	TRBV24-1	TRBJ2-7	TGTGCCACCAGTGATCCGGGACAGGGAGCCTACGAGCAGTACTTC	CATSDPGQGAYEQYF